What follows are 22 T cell receptor beta chains derived from one specimen sequenced in a study of cytomegalovirus exposure and HLA in healthy donors. PCR used 60 Vbeta primers and 13 Jbeta primers. Assay: immunoSEQ multiplex PCR; the TCRdb copy retains only in-frame clones and omits some. The sample contains fewer than 350,000 clones, 80% to 90% of which appear only once. Sequencing used PBMCs. These receptors were taken from a young woman in good health and CMV-seronegative.

J is TRBJ2-5 and V is TRBV2, with D perhaps matching TRBD2 (5 bases). V was trimmed by 2 bases and J by 3 bases, leaving 16 bases between them. CDR3 length: 16 residues. The germline gives CDR1 SNHLY, CDR2 FYNNEI. The CDR3 nucleotides read TGTGCCAGCAGTGAATGGGTTGCAGGAGGCGAAGAGACCCAGTACTTC. This translates into CASSEWVAGGEETQYF.

This chain links TRBV9 with TRBJ2-5, with TRBD1 identical over 9 bases. Germline CDR1 is SGDLS and CDR2 is YYNGEE. V dropped 3 bases and J dropped 5; count of bases not matched to a gene: 5. The CDR3 has 14 residues. This chain's CDR3 is CASSEQGAVETQYF. CDR3 bases: TGTGCCAGCAGCGAACAGGGGGCCGTGGAGACCCAGTACTTC.

This chain joins TRBV4-1 and TRBJ2-4; a weak D match, TRBD2 (5 bases). V was clipped by 2 bases and J by 1 base, with 12 bases between them. CDR1 and CDR2 (germline): MGHRA, YSYEKL. CDR3 length equals 16 residues. CDR3 coding DNA: TGCGCCAGCAGCCAAACCGGGGTCGTCGCCAAAAACATTCAGTACTTC. It yields the protein CASSQTGVVAKNIQYF.

This clone was counted only a few times. The rearrangement uses TRBV18 and TRBJ1-5, with 8 bases that match TRBD1. This CDR3 comprises 14 residues. Germline V gene sequence: CDR1 KGHSH, CDR2 LQKENI. The J segment lost 5 bases and the V segment lost 2 bases, leaving 2 bases of the junction unmatched. DNA of the CDR3: TGTGCCAGCTCACCAGAGGACAGGGATCAGCCCCAGCATTTT. Encoded protein: CASSPEDRDQPQHF.

V is TRBV9 and J is TRBJ1-5; 9 bases map to TRBD1. Germline V gene data show CDR1 as SGDLS and CDR2 as YYNGEE. This CDR3 region has 17 residues. The junction had 9 bases not matched to a gene; V was cut back by 3 bases and J by 2 bases. The CDR3 loop reads CASSANRGLLGNQPQHF. CDR3 sequence (DNA): TGTGCCAGCAGCGCCAACAGGGGGCTGTTGGGCAATCAGCCCCAGCATTTT.

The gene calls are TRBV10-3 and TRBJ1-1; D remains ambiguous. Germline V gene lookup returns CDR1 ENHRY and CDR2 SYGVKD. V was clipped by 2 bases and J by 7 bases, with 8 bases between them. The CDR3 is 12 amino acids. CDR3 nucleotides: TGTGCCATCAGTGAGACGGGTCTTGAAGCTTTCTTT. Protein: CAISETGLEAFF.

The chain joins TRBV2 to TRBJ2-7; D is perhaps TRBD1 (5 bases). V lost 7 bases and J lost 4, with 11 bases in between. The CDR3 extends over 12 amino acids. The V gene's germline CDR1 is SNHLY and CDR2 FYNNEI. This CDR3 is CASTGFGYEQYF. CDR3 sequence (DNA): TGTGCCAGCACAGGGTTTGGGTACGAGCAGTACTTC.

The chain recombines TRBV15 with TRBJ1-4; TRBD1 aligns across 8 bases. J was trimmed by 7 bases and V by 0 bases; bases with no gene match: 4. The CDR3 consists of 15 residues. CDR1 LNHNV and CDR2 YYDKDF come from the germline V gene (reference sequence). CDR3 residues: CATSRDPGGSEKLFF. The DNA of the CDR3 is TGTGCCACCAGCAGAGATCCAGGGGGCTCTGAAAAACTGTTTTTT. The entire variable domain, with the rest obtained from reference TRBV15 and TRBJ1-4, is as follows: DAMVIQNPRYQVTQFGKPVTLSCSQTLNHNVMYWYQQKSSQAPKLLFHYYDKDFNNEADTPDNFQSRRPNTSFCFLDIRSPGLGDTAMYLCATSRDPGGSEKLFFGSGTQLSVL.

V is TRBV5-5 and J is TRBJ2-7, with D perhaps TRBD2 (6 bases). CDR1 and CDR2 (germline): SGHKS, YYEKEE (reference sequence). V lost 4 bases to trimming and J lost 0 bases, with 14 bases between them. The CDR3 loop spans 15 amino acids. The CDR3 here is CASSPRVGGSYEQYF. The CDR3 coding sequence is TGTGCCAGCAGCCCCCGTGTGGGGGGCTCCTACGAGCAGTACTTC.

The V gene is TRBV10-3, the J gene TRBJ1-2; TRBD1 matches at 11 bases. There are 12 residues in the CDR3. The J segment lost 6 bases and the V segment lost 8 bases, leaving 2 bases of the junction unmatched. CDR1 is ENHRY and CDR2 is SYGVKD in the germline V gene. The CDR3: CAILGQGDGYTF. CDR3 nucleotide sequence: TGTGCCATCTTGGGACAGGGGGATGGCTACACCTTC.

The chain is built from TRBV7-8 and TRBJ2-7; a possible D gene is TRBD2 (7 bases). Trimming took off 1 base at V and 5 bases at J, with 15 bases between the two ends. This CDR3 region has 15 residues. CDR1 is SGHVS and CDR2 is FQNEAQ in the germline V gene. The CDR3 nucleotides are TGTGCCAGCAGCTTAGAAAGGGCGGGGGCGAACGAGCAGTACTTC. Translating gives CASSLERAGANEQYF.

J is TRBJ2-7 and V is TRBV29-1; 11 bases fit TRBD1. Germline CDR1 SQVTM, CDR2 ANQGSEA. The CDR3 is made up of 17 amino acids. The trim removed 2 bases at V and 5 bases at J, leaving 14 bases unmatched. In nucleotides, the CDR3 is TGCAGCGTTGAAACCTACCCCGGACAGGGGGCTAACAACGAGCAGTACTTC. It is translated as CSVETYPGQGANNEQYF.

J is TRBJ2-7 and V is TRBV27; D is possibly TRBD2 (6 bases). V lost 4 bases to trimming and J lost 1 base, with 8 bases between them. Germline CDR1 reads MNHEY; CDR2 reads SMNVEV (reference sequence). The CDR3 loop spans 13 amino acids. The CDR3 region has the DNA TGTGCCAGCAGTTCCGGGACTTCCTACGAGCAGTACTTC. Translating gives CASSSGTSYEQYF.

The J gene is TRBJ2-1, the V gene TRBV9; 13 nucleotides align to TRBD2. CDR3 length equals 16 residues. The germline V gene encodes CDR1 SGDLS and CDR2 YYNGEE. J lost 7 bases, V lost 0 bases, and 4 bases had no gene match. The CDR3 DNA sequence: TGTGCCAGCAGCGTAGCTGAGGGACTAGCGGGAAATGAGCAGTTCTTC. Amino acid sequence: CASSVAEGLAGNEQFF.

J is TRBJ1-5 and V is TRBV7-8; tentatively, D is TRBD1 (5 bases). CDR3 size: 14 residues. From germline, CDR1 is SGHVS and CDR2 FQNEAQ. The V end was cut by 4 bases, the J end by 5 bases, with 12 bases between. The CDR3 here is CASSSSWGDQPQHF. CDR3 in DNA: TGTGCCAGCAGCTCATCTTGGGGGGATCAGCCCCAGCATTTT.

Comment on this clone: At one boundary the junction diverges from the germline segment, which might be a read error. The rearrangement uses TRBV7-9 and TRBJ1-2; TRBD1 agrees at 7 bases. The CDR3 is 14 residues long. From germline, CDR1 is SEHNR and CDR2 FQNEAQ (reference sequence). This CDR3 is CSSSIETGNYGYTF. DNA for the CDR3: TGTTCCAGCAGTATAGAGACAGGGAACTATGGCTACACCTTC.

The chain carries TRBV6-6 and TRBJ2-3; TRBD2 matches at 9 bases. This CDR3 contains 15 residues. Trimming took 5 bases from V and 6 from J; bases not matched to a gene: 9. The V gene's germline CDR1 is MNHNY and CDR2 SVGAGI (reference sequence). The CDR3 is CASSRGSGGSDTQYF. CDR3 nucleotide sequence: TGTGCCAGCAGTCGGGGTAGCGGGGGATCGGATACGCAGTATTTT.

About this clone: Other DNA sequences in this sample translate to the same CDR3. This rearrangement joins TRBV6-5 to TRBJ2-3, with a tentative D call TRBD2 (6 bases). The CDR3 extends over 14 amino acids. Trimming shortened V by 4 bases and J by 1 base, and 9 bases separated the two germline ends. Germline lookup yields CDR1 MNHEY and CDR2 SVGAGI. In nucleotides, the CDR3 is TGTGCCAGCAGTTTTAGCGGCGGCACAGATACGCAGTATTTT. Protein: CASSFSGGTDTQYF.

The J gene is TRBJ1-5, the V gene TRBV6-5; tentative D call: TRBD1 (5 bases). Trimming took 6 bases from V and 2 from J, leaving 11 bases between them. Germline loops: CDR1 MNHEY, CDR2 SVGAGI. The CDR3 spans 14 residues. The CDR3 DNA reads as TGTGCCAGCAGGGGACTGGGGGGCAATCAGCCCCAGCATTTT. Amino acid sequence: CASRGLGGNQPQHF.

This clone was recorded only once. The chain employs TRBV19 and TRBJ1-1, with TRBD1 as a possible D gene (5 bases). Per germline, CDR1 LNHDA and CDR2 SQIVND (reference sequence). Trimming shortened V by 1 base and J by 8 bases, and 14 bases separated the two germline ends. This CDR3 is built from 14 residues. In DNA, the CDR3 is TGTGCCAGTAGTATAGTGGGATTTACAGGCGAAGCTTTCTTT. Protein: CASSIVGFTGEAFF.

The rearrangement joins TRBV6-6 to TRBJ1-4, with TRBD1 matching over 8 bases. Germline V gene sequence: CDR1 MNHNY, CDR2 SVGAGI (reference sequence). V shed 6 bases, J shed 8 bases, and the junction held 5 bases outside the gene matches. The CDR3 runs 13 residues. The CDR3 DNA follows: TGTGCCAGCAGGAGACAGGGGCCCGAAAAACTGTTTTTT. Amino acid sequence: CASRRQGPEKLFF.

The chain joins TRBV27 to TRBJ1-1; 7 bases fit TRBD1. The CDR3 runs to 15 residues. In germline, CDR1 is MNHEY, CDR2 SMNVEV (reference sequence). J was trimmed by 6 bases and V by 5 bases; bases with no gene match: 12. As DNA, the CDR3 is TGTGCCAGCAGTCCTCTATCTGCAGGGGGACCTGAAGCTTTCTTT. This translates into CASSPLSAGGPEAFF.